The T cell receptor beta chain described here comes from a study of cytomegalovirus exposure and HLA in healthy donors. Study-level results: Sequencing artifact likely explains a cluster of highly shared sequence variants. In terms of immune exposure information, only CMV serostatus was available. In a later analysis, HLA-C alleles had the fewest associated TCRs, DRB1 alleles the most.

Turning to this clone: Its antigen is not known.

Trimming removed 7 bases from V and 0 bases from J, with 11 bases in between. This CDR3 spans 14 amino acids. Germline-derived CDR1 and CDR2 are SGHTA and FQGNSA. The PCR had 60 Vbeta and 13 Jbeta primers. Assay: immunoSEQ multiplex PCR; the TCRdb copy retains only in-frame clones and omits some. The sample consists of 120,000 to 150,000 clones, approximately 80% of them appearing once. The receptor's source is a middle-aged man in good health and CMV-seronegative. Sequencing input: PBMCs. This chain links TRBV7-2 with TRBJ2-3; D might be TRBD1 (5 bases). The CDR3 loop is CASKTGASTDTQYF. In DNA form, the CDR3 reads TGTGCCAGCAAAACTGGGGCTAGCACAGATACGCAGTATTTT.